The 9 T cell receptor beta chains below come from one sample, sequenced in a study of cytomegalovirus exposure and HLA in healthy donors. Data came from immunoSEQ multiplex PCR; TCRdb stores just in-frame clones and leaves some out. Of approximately 100,000 clones in the sample, roughly nine tenths were seen once. The sample consisted of PBMCs. These receptors all come from a man aged 18 to 35 in good health and CMV-seropositive.

The rearrangement uses TRBV5-1 and TRBJ2-2; possibly TRBD1 for D (5 bases). V was clipped by 0 bases and J by 4 bases, with 10 bases between them. The CDR3 sequence is 15 residues long. Looked up from germline, CDR1 is SGHRS and CDR2 is YFSETQ. CDR3 in DNA: TGCGCCAGCAGCTTGGAGGGGCTGGGCACCGGGGAGCTGTTTTTT. Translated, it gives CASSLEGLGTGELFF. Complete variable domain (other parts from reference TRBV5-1 and TRBJ2-2): KAGVTQTPRYLIKTRGQQVTLSCSPISGHRSVSWYQQTPGQGLQFLFEYFSETQRNKGNFPGRFSGRQFSNSRSEMNVSTLELGDSALYLCASSLEGLGTGELFFGEGSRLTVL.

This clone was observed once. The CDR3 spells CASSRRTSGPSDTQYF. The CDR3 nucleotides read TGCGCCAGCAGCCGACGGACTAGCGGGCCTTCAGATACGCAGTATTTT. The chain recombines TRBV5-1 with TRBJ2-3, with 11 bases aligning to TRBD2. From germline, CDR1 is SGHRS and CDR2 YFSETQ. Trimming cost V 4 bases and J 4 bases; bases outside gene matches: 8. CDR3 length: 16 amino acids.

Turning to this clone: Distinct nucleotide sequences in the sample also encode this CDR3. The chain uses TRBV5-1 and TRBJ2-3; 7 bases match TRBD2. V was clipped by 1 base and J by 1 base; unmatched bases: 3. The CDR3 has 15 amino acids. The V gene's germline CDR1 is SGHRS and CDR2 YFSETQ. CDR3 in DNA: TGCGCCAGCAGCTTGAGCGGGGTGGGCACAGATACGCAGTATTTT. Its translation: CASSLSGVGTDTQYF.

The chain links TRBV28 to TRBJ1-4; D uncertain. From germline, CDR1 is MDHEN and CDR2 SYDVKM. The length of the CDR3 is 13 residues. V shed 6 bases and J shed 8 bases, with 13 bases lying between them. CDR3 coding DNA: TGTGCCAGCAGGTTACCCCCTCAGGAAAAACTGTTTTTT. This gives the protein CASRLPPQEKLFF.

This clone was counted only a few times. V and J are TRBV18 and TRBJ1-2; 7 nucleotides match TRBD1. Germline V CDR1 and CDR2: KGHSH, LQKENI. The CDR3 runs 14 residues. Trimming cost V 3 bases and J 2 bases; bases outside gene matches: 3. The CDR3 DNA reads as TGTGCCAGCTCACCCGTGACAGGGAACTATGGCTACACCTTC. This sequence encodes CASSPVTGNYGYTF.

The chain joins TRBV7-2 to TRBJ2-5; 13 bases map to TRBD2. The CDR3 has 17 amino acids. Germline trimming cut 5 bases from V and 5 bases from J; bases unmatched to any gene: 11. Germline V CDR1 and CDR2: SGHTA, FQGNSA. The CDR3 sequence: CASSLLAGGSVWETQYF. The CDR3 nucleotides are TGTGCCAGCAGCCTACTAGCGGGAGGGTCTGTTTGGGAGACCCAGTACTTC.

This chain uses TRBV5-1 with TRBJ1-1, with D unclear. V lost 3 bases to trimming and J lost 5 bases, with 17 bases between them. The CDR3 covers 15 residues. Germline V CDR1 and CDR2: SGHRS, YFSETQ. The CDR3 here is CASSSGGGSVTEAFF. CDR3 sequence (DNA): TGCGCCAGCAGCTCTGGTGGAGGGAGTGTAACTGAAGCTTTCTTT.

The genes are TRBV5-6 and TRBJ1-1; TRBD1 matches 7 bases. This CDR3 region has 15 residues. Germline values: CDR1 SGHDT, CDR2 YYEEEE. J lost 4 bases, V lost 4 bases, and 10 bases had no gene match. CDR3 bases: TGTGCCAGCAGCGCCCTCGACAGGGCGGTCACTGAAGCTTTCTTT. The encoded protein is CASSALDRAVTEAFF.

V gene TRBV19 combines with J gene TRBJ2-1; possibly TRBD1 for D (5 bases). V was clipped by 7 bases and J by 0 bases, with 13 bases between them. Germline V lookup: CDR1 LNHDA, CDR2 SQIVND (reference sequence). This CDR3 is built from 15 residues. This CDR3 is CASKSGSSSYNEQFF. The CDR3 coding sequence is TGTGCCAGTAAGTCAGGGTCTTCCTCCTACAATGAGCAGTTCTTC.